These 18 T cell receptor beta chains came from one sample sequenced in a study of post-analysis software for immune sequencing data. Findings and limits, study-wide: Included in a set of about 5 TRBV segments more frequent in patients than controls were TRBV5-6, TRBV5-1 and TRBV20-1.

Unique molecular identifiers tagged the TCR beta cDNA libraries. TCRdb reanalysed the PCR reads using MiXCR and keeps one entry per CDR3 protein. Found here are about 380,000 distinct CDR3 sequences, about a third of them singletons; the top ten hold roughly 13%. These TCRs are of unknown antigen specificity. Sequencing input: blood. The receptors here all came from a girl between 5 and 17 years old with multiple sclerosis.

The V gene is TRBV20-1, the J gene TRBJ2-1; D may correspond to TRBD1 or TRBD2 (6 bases each). Trimming took 0 bases from V and 7 from J, leaving 16 bases between them. Per germline, CDR1 DFQATT and CDR2 SNEGSKA (reference sequence). The CDR3 covers 15 residues. CDR3 in DNA: TGCAGTGCTAGAGATTCGGAGGGGGGAAGGAATGAGCAGTTCTTC. Amino acids: CSARDSEGGRNEQFF.

V gene TRBV6-5 combines with J gene TRBJ1-1; D may be TRBD1 (6 bases). Per germline, CDR1 MNHEY and CDR2 SVGAGI. Trimming pared 5 bases from V and 0 bases from J, leaving 13 bases between. The CDR3 extends over 15 amino acids. This chain's CDR3 is CASSPRGSLNTEAFF. DNA for the CDR3: TGTGCCAGCAGTCCGAGGGGGTCGTTGAACACTGAAGCTTTCTTT.

The chain couples TRBV25-1 to TRBJ2-5, with D possibly being TRBD1 (5 bases). Germline CDR1 and CDR2: MGHDK and SYGVNS. This CDR3 has 14 amino acids. V lost 8 bases to trimming and J lost 5 bases, with 18 bases between them. The DNA for the CDR3 is TGTGCCAGCCAAAGGTCTAGTTCAGGGGAGACCCAGTACTTC. Amino acids: CASQRSSSGETQYF.

This clonotype was counted once. This rearrangement joins TRBV6-2 or TRBV6-3 to TRBJ2-6; D gene uncertain. The CDR3 loop spans 15 amino acids. V dropped 6 bases and J dropped 0 bases, with 9 bases sitting between them. Germline V gene lookup returns CDR1 MNHEY and CDR2 SVGEGT. The CDR3 loop reads CASRPHYSGANVLTF. The CDR3 nucleotides read TGTGCCAGCAGACCTCACTACTCTGGGGCCAACGTCCTGACTTTC.

This chain joins TRBV4-2 and TRBJ1-4; TRBD1 matches 7 bases. The CDR3 totals 16 residues. The J segment lost 6 bases and the V segment lost 4 bases, leaving 11 bases of the junction unmatched. Germline V CDR1 and CDR2: LGHNA, YNFKEQ. The CDR3 sequence is CASSRSGTANDEKLFF. The CDR3 nucleotides read TGTGCCAGCAGCCGTTCCGGGACAGCGAACGATGAAAAACTGTTTTTT.

The chain joins TRBV29-1 to TRBJ2-7, with D perhaps TRBD1 (6 bases). The CDR3 consists of 14 residues. Trimming shortened V by 4 bases and J by 2 bases, and 15 bases separated the two germline ends. The germline V gene has CDR1 SQVTM and CDR2 ANQGSEA. CDR3 coding DNA: TGCAGCGTTGCGTTACAGGGTCCACCCTACGAGCAGTACTTC. The encoded protein is CSVALQGPPYEQYF.

The V gene is TRBV7-2, the J gene TRBJ2-7, with D perhaps TRBD2 (6 bases). V dropped 5 bases and J dropped 5 bases, with 13 bases sitting between them. CDR1 is SGHTA, CDR2 FQGNSA, per germline. The CDR3 length is 13 residues. In DNA form, the CDR3 reads TGTGCCAGCAGCGTAGGAGGGTACCACGAGCAGTACTTC. Encoded protein: CASSVGGYHEQYF.

This chain connects TRBV27 to TRBJ1-4; D gene uncertain. With 6 bases removed from V and 10 bases from J, the gap between germline ends came to 24 bases. The germline V gene has CDR1 MNHEY and CDR2 SMNVEV (reference sequence). CDR3 length equals 16 residues. CDR3 residues: CASSSLERMWEGKLFF. CDR3 sequence (DNA): TGTGCCAGCAGCTCTCTGGAAAGGATGTGGGAAGGAAAACTGTTTTTT.

Turning to this clonotype: The germline gene is not matched at one end of the junction; a read error may be the cause. V is TRBV7-2 and J is TRBJ2-1; no reliable D call. The V gene's germline CDR1 is SGHTA and CDR2 FQGNSA. The CDR3 loop spans 14 amino acids. The CDR3 spells CASSLDVSCNEQFF. The CDR3 DNA reads TGTGCCAGCAGCTTAGACGTCTCCTGCAATGAGCAGTTCTTC.

This clonotype was seen a handful of times. The CDR3 here is CASRLATSSTDTQYF. CDR3 in DNA: TGTGCCAGTCGACTTGCCACCTCTAGCACAGATACGCAGTATTTT. The chain recombines TRBV7-9 with TRBJ2-3; unclear D gene. Germline values: CDR1 SEHNR, CDR2 FQNEAQ (reference sequence). V lost 9 bases and J lost 0, with 16 bases in between. The CDR3 length is 15 residues. Full variable domain (rest looked up from reference TRBV7-9 and TRBJ2-3): DTGVSQNPRHKITKRGQNVTFRCDPISEHNRLYWYRQTLGQGPEFLTYFQNEAQLEKSRLLSDRFSAERPKGSFSTLEIQRTEQGDSAMYLCASRLATSSTDTQYFGPGTRLTVL.

This clonotype appeared once. The rearrangement links TRBV27 to TRBJ1-1; D might be TRBD1 (5 bases). The CDR3 length is 14 residues. Germline lookup yields CDR1 MNHEY and CDR2 SMNVEV (reference sequence). Trimming shortened V by 5 bases and J by 8 bases, and 18 bases separated the two germline ends. CDR3 residues: CASSTTVGPLEAFF. The CDR3 DNA reads as TGTGCCAGCAGTACGACAGTGGGGCCCTTAGAAGCTTTCTTT.

The V gene is TRBV7-8, the J gene TRBJ2-1; the match to TRBD1 covers 8 bases. This CDR3 has 16 amino acids. Germline CDR1 SGHVS, CDR2 FQNEAQ. V trimming: 0 bases; J trimming: 6 bases; junction bases outside the gene matches: 7. CDR3 DNA: TGTGCCAGCAGCTTAGCGGGCAGGACAGGGATCAATGAGCAGTTCTTC. Translating it yields CASSLAGRTGINEQFF.

This clonotype was seen more than once but under ten times. This chain links TRBV20-1 with TRBJ1-2; a possible D gene is TRBD1 (5 bases). The CDR3 spans 15 residues. The germline V gene has CDR1 DFQATT and CDR2 SNEGSKA (reference sequence). Trimming left V 6 bases short and J 9 bases short, with 26 bases between. This chain's CDR3 is CSARDAGDPKRRYTF. CDR3 bases: TGCAGTGCCCGGGACGCGGGGGACCCTAAACGTCGCTACACCTTC.

This chain uses TRBV5-1 with TRBJ2-3, with 10 bases lining up with TRBD2. Trimming removed 1 base from V and 0 bases from J; junction bases left unmatched: 2. The CDR3 has 16 residues. Germline V CDR1 and CDR2: SGHRS, YFSETQ. The CDR3: CASSLPSGGSTDTQYF. The CDR3 DNA is TGCGCCAGCAGCTTGCCTAGCGGGGGTAGCACAGATACGCAGTATTTT.

This clonotype was observed a few times. The chain couples TRBV12-3 or TRBV12-4 to TRBJ2-7, with 8 bases lining up with TRBD1. There are 15 residues in the CDR3. J was trimmed by 3 bases and V by 3 bases; bases with no gene match: 7. The DNA of the CDR3 is TGTGCCAGCAGTTTGGACAGGGCTGAGAACTACGAGCAGTACTTC. Amino acid sequence: CASSLDRAENYEQYF.

This sequence joins TRBV20-1 and TRBJ2-3; 9 bases are shared with TRBD2. The junction had 20 bases not matched to a gene; V was cut back by 0 bases and J by 4 bases. The CDR3 has 20 amino acids. The V gene's germline CDR1 is DFQATT and CDR2 SNEGSKA (reference sequence). CDR3 sequence: CSARDGYMSGGFWESDTQYF. The CDR3 nucleotides are TGCAGTGCTAGAGATGGATATATGAGCGGGGGGTTCTGGGAGTCAGATACGCAGTATTTT.

This clonotype has only a few counts. The rearrangement links TRBV20-1 to TRBJ1-5; possibly TRBD1 for D (5 bases). The V and J ends lost 5 bases and 0 bases respectively, with 14 bases between them. The germline V gene encodes CDR1 DFQATT and CDR2 SNEGSKA (reference sequence). CDR3 length: 15 residues. The CDR3 is CSAVADIYSNQPQHF. The CDR3 region has the DNA TGCAGTGCTGTTGCGGACATTTATAGCAATCAGCCCCAGCATTTT.

In this sample, this clonotype turned up a few times. This rearrangement joins TRBV7-9 to TRBJ2-1, with 14 bases identical to TRBD2. CDR1 and CDR2 (germline): SEHNR, FQNEAQ (reference sequence). V shed 5 bases, J shed 4 bases, and the junction held 13 bases outside the gene matches. The CDR3 loop spans 19 amino acids. In nucleotides, the CDR3 is TGTGCCAGCAGCCCGCGGTCCGGGACTAGCGGGGGCCTATACAATGAGCAGTTCTTC. This sequence encodes CASSPRSGTSGGLYNEQFF.